This T cell receptor beta chain came from a study of T cells expressing NK-cell markers. Generation of TCR beta cDNA was performed by 5'RACE template switching incorporating UMIs. TCRdb reprocessed the 5' RACE reads; each CDR3 protein has one entry and no DNA is given. This specimen shows approximately 150,000 distinct CDR3 sequences; the ten leading clones hold 12%. Germline-derived CDR1 and CDR2 are SSHAT and FNYEAQ (reference sequence). The CDR3 extends over 15 amino acids. The TCR comes from a young man in good health. This chain uses TRBV7-7 with TRBJ2-1; with no DNA, the TCRdb D assignment of TRBD1 cannot be verified. Sequenced sample: blood T cells: a sorted CD56 or NKG2C T cell subset, CD4+ or CD8+ T cells, or bulk PBMC T cells (not recorded which). CDR3 loop: CASSYRDSPYNEQFF.